The 6 T cell receptor beta chains below all came from one sample that was sequenced in a study of blood T cell repertoires in COVID-19. Profiled with immunoSEQ multiplex PCR; TCRdb holds only in-frame clones, not every one. The table has some 300,000 clones, 85% to 90% seen once. Sequences were obtained from PBMCs or T cells enriched from blood (not recorded which). Receptors were obtained from a woman between 45 and 65 years old who had been exposed to COVID-19.

CDR3 region: CASSLRTGGGSQPQHF. As DNA, the CDR3 is TGTGCCAGTAGTCTCCGGACAGGGGGTGGGAGTCAGCCCCAGCATTTT. The chain carries TRBV19 and TRBJ1-5; the match to TRBD1 covers 10 bases. Germline CDR1 reads LNHDA; CDR2 reads SQIVND (reference sequence). Trimming at V came to 5 bases and at J to 6 bases, leaving 10 bases not matched to a gene. This CDR3 has 16 residues.

This clone was picked up a small number of times. The V and J genes are TRBV6-1 and TRBJ1-1; maybe TRBD1 (6 bases). The germline V gene encodes CDR1 MNHNS and CDR2 SASEGT. The CDR3 contains 14 residues. Trimming took 1 base from V and 7 from J, leaving 13 bases between them. CDR3 in amino acids: CASSEVWGGLEAFF. DNA of the CDR3: TGTGCCAGCAGTGAAGTTTGGGGGGGGCTTGAAGCTTTCTTT.

The rearrangement uses TRBV4-1 and TRBJ2-2, with D hard to call. Trimming removed 2 bases at V and 0 bases at J, with 16 bases between. Germline V gene sequence: CDR1 MGHRA, CDR2 YSYEKL. The CDR3 length is 18 residues. The CDR3 nucleotides read TGCGCCAGCAGCCAATTCCCGGGTGTCGATGCGAACACCGGGGAGCTGTTTTTT. Its translation is CASSQFPGVDANTGELFF.

This chain uses TRBV7-2 with TRBJ1-6; D uncertain. The germline V gene has CDR1 SGHTA and CDR2 FQGNSA. The CDR3 has 15 amino acids. V shed 3 bases and J shed 0 bases, with 6 bases lying between them. CDR3 nucleotides: TGTGCCAGCAGCTTTTCCAACTCCTATAATTCACCCCTCCACTTT. Protein sequence: CASSFSNSYNSPLHF.

The gene calls are TRBV3-1 (or the pseudogene TRBV3-2) and TRBJ2-2; D unclear. Looked up from germline, CDR1 is LGHDT and CDR2 is YNNKEL (reference sequence). V shed 0 bases and J shed 5 bases, with 7 bases lying between them. There are 14 residues in the CDR3. CDR3 loop: CASSQDLSTGELFF. CDR3 sequence (DNA): TGTGCCAGCAGCCAAGATCTTTCGACCGGGGAGCTGTTTTTT.

The CDR3 DNA sequence: TGTGCCAGCAGGGGCTCGGGACAGATGAACACTGAAGCTTTCTTT. Its translation is CASRGSGQMNTEAFF. The V and J genes are TRBV2 and TRBJ1-1, with TRBD1 identical over 7 bases. The germline gives CDR1 SNHLY, CDR2 FYNNEI. This CDR3 has 15 amino acids. The ends lost 6 bases at V and 0 bases at J; junction bases unmatched: 7. Full variable domain (missing parts from reference TRBV2 and TRBJ1-1): EPEVTQTPSHQVTQMGQEVILRCVPISNHLYFYWYRQILGQKVEFLVSFYNNEISEKSEIFDDQFSVERPDGSNFTLKIRSTKLEDSAMYFCASRGSGQMNTEAFFGQGTRLTVV.